This T cell receptor beta chain emerged from a study of beta chain features in type 1 diabetes. Study results and limitations: In type 1 diabetes patients, VDJ junctions had fewer insertions; deletions at these junctions were more frequent. Type 1 diabetes patients had TCRB CDR3s that were shorter (moderately but significantly so) in all four CD4+ subsets.

Sequenced material consisted of expressed TCRB transcripts (all of the isolated RNA was reverse transcribed). Profiled with immunoSEQ multiplex PCR; TCRdb holds only in-frame clones, not every one. Of more than 150,000 clones listed, roughly 9% were seen once; the top ten hold roughly 0.72%. This clone has a handful of counts. The antigen remains undetermined. Via CD45RO/CCR7/CD25/CD127/CD95/CD27, cells of the CD4+ naive, central memory, regulatory and stem cell-like memory subsets were sorted. This receptor was identified in a woman aged 30 to 39 with type 1 diabetes. Sequenced: central memory CD4+ T cells from blood.

CDR3 region: CASSSGRTYNEQFF. CDR3 DNA sequence: TGTGCCAGCAGTAGCGGGAGGACCTACAATGAGCAGTTCTTC. The chain uses TRBV2 and TRBJ2-1, with TRBD2 identical over 9 bases. The J segment lost 2 bases and the V segment lost 5 bases, leaving 1 base of the junction unmatched. Germline CDR1 is SNHLY and CDR2 is FYNNEI. The CDR3 covers 14 residues. Supplemented by reference TRBV2 and TRBJ2-1, the full variable domain reads EPEVTQTPSHQVTQMGQEVILRCVPISNHLYFYWYRQILGQKVEFLVSFYNNEISEKSEIFDDQFSVERPDGSNFTLKIRSTKLEDSAMYFCASSSGRTYNEQFFGPGTRLTVL.